This TCR beta chain was found in a study of control samples from healthy donors and cancer patients. Libraries were prepared by immunoSEQ multiplex PCR; TCRdb keeps only in-frame clonotypes and omits some of them. This table holds 90,000 to 150,000 clones, around 92% found once. V was clipped by 5 bases and J by 4 bases, with 12 bases between them. The CDR3 is 13 amino acids. The germline V gene has CDR1 SGHDT and CDR2 YYEEEE. The clonotype originates from a man aged 50 or older in good health. The sequenced material came from blood. The chain joins TRBV5-6 to TRBJ1-1; D gene unclear. The CDR3 nucleotides are TGTGCCAGCAGGGGGAAGAGGCGCACTGAAGCTTTCTTT. Amino acids: CASRGKRRTEAFF.